In this sample, the clone carrying this TCR beta chain turned up a few times. Its antigen is unidentified. These data belong to a study of T cell responses to AZD1222 COVID-19 vaccine. The repertoire was sequenced with immunoSEQ multiplex PCR; TCRdb's copy has only in-frame clones and lacks some. The sample lists some 120,000 clones; roughly 88% were seen once. The germline V gene encodes CDR1 MRHNA and CDR2 SNTAGT. V lost 3 bases and J lost 4; bases outside the gene matches: 4. CDR3 size: 16 residues. Overall study findings and caveats: Across the whole spike, CD4 TCRs peaked at regions 160-218 and 743-854.

This rearrangement joins TRBV6-4 to TRBJ2-2, with TRBD2 matching over 11 bases. The sequenced sample was peripheral blood, obtained on day 0 of AZD1222 vaccination. This clonotype was obtained from an adult in good health. The CDR3, as DNA: TGTGCCAGCAGTGAACTAGCGGGGGCCGGCACCGGGGAGCTGTTTTTT. Translating it yields CASSELAGAGTGELFF.